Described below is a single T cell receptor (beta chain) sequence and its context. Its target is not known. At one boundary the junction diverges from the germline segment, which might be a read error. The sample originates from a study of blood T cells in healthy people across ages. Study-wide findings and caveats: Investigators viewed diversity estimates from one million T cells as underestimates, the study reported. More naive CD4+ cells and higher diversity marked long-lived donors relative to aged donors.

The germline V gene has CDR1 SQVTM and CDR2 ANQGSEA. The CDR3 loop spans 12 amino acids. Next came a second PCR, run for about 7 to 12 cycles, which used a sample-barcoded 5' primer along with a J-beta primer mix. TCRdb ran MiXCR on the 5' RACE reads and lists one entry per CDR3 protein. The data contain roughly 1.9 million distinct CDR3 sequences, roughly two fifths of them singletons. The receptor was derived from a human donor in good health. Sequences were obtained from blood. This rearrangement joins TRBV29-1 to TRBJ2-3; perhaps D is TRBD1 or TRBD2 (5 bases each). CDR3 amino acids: CSSRGGTGTQYF. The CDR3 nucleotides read TGCAGCTCCCGTGGAGGCACAGGTACGCAGTATTTT.